The 10 T cell receptor beta chains in this list originate from one sample, sequenced in a study of T cells in Graves' hyperthyroidism and ophthalmopathy. Researchers amplified the TCR beta CDR3 regions from RNA transcripts. First-round RT-PCR of the TCR CDR3 relied on the HTBI primer set. From the multiplex PCR reads, TCRdb called clonotypes with MiXCR, one entry per CDR3 protein. The sample shows about 640,000 distinct CDR3 sequences, about a fifth of them seen only once. The sample was blood. These TCRs come from a young man with Graves' ophthalmopathy.

This clonotype was seen a handful of times. V is TRBV27 and J is TRBJ2-3, with 10 bases lining up with TRBD2. V was pared by 7 bases and J by 5 bases, with 9 bases of the junction left unmatched. Germline loops: CDR1 MNHEY, CDR2 SMNVEV (reference sequence). This CDR3 contains 15 residues. In DNA, the CDR3 is TGTGCCAGCATGAGGCTAGCGGGAGCCCTAGATACGCAGTATTTT. It is translated as CASMRLAGALDTQYF.

The chain joins TRBV7-2 to TRBJ2-5, with TRBD1 matching over 10 bases. CDR1 SGHTA and CDR2 FQGNSA come from the germline V gene. After removal of 5 bases from V and 3 bases from J, the junction contained 9 bases not matched to a gene. The CDR3 is 16 residues long. CDR3 bases: TGTGCCAGCAGCCCCACGGGGACAGGGGCGGAAGAGACCCAGTACTTC. Protein sequence: CASSPTGTGAEETQYF.

This clonotype was detected many times. The chain links TRBV28 to TRBJ2-5, with a possible D match to TRBD1 (6 bases). V was pared by 8 bases and J by 5 bases, with 21 bases between. Germline V gene lookup returns CDR1 MDHEN and CDR2 SYDVKM. CDR3 length: 15 amino acids. The CDR3 sequence: CASLGTSTLRETQYF. The CDR3 DNA reads as TGTGCCAGCTTGGGGACATCTACCCTGAGGGAGACCCAGTACTTC.

The rearrangement joins TRBV12-3 or TRBV12-4 to TRBJ1-1, with D unclear. V was clipped by 3 bases and J by 0 bases, with 11 bases between them. This CDR3 is built from 15 residues. The CDR3 here is CASSFSVNLNTEAFF. The DNA of the CDR3 is TGTGCCAGCAGTTTCAGCGTCAACTTGAACACTGAAGCTTTCTTT.

This clonotype was observed a handful of times. The V and J genes are TRBV5-6 and TRBJ1-6, with 9 nucleotides matching TRBD1. Germline V gene sequence: CDR1 SGHDT, CDR2 YYEEEE. The ends lost 4 bases at V and 8 bases at J; junction bases unmatched: 1. The CDR3 runs 13 residues. For the CDR3, the DNA is TGTGCCAGCAGCCGGACAGGGGATTCACCCCTCCACTTT. It codes for CASSRTGDSPLHF.

The V call is TRBV19, the J call TRBJ2-1; TRBD2 matches 11 bases. CDR1 LNHDA and CDR2 SQIVND come from the germline V gene (reference sequence). This CDR3 contains 15 residues. Trimming cost V 6 bases and J 8 bases; bases outside gene matches: 9. CDR3 loop: CASSSHSGRADEQFF. In nucleotides, the CDR3 is TGTGCCAGTAGCTCCCATAGCGGGAGGGCCGATGAGCAGTTCTTC. Full variable domain (remainder filled in from reference TRBV19 and TRBJ2-1): DGGITQSPKYLFRKEGQNVTLSCEQNLNHDAMYWYRQDPGQGLRLIYYSQIVNDFQKGDIAEGYSVSREKKESFPLTVTSAQKNPTAFYLCASSSHSGRADEQFFGPGTRLTVL.

This clonotype has a count of ten or more. This chain connects TRBV11-2 to TRBJ1-1; the match to TRBD1 covers 7 bases. Trimming cost V 6 bases and J 0 bases; bases outside gene matches: 4. The CDR3 is 14 amino acids. Germline lookup yields CDR1 SGHAT and CDR2 FQNNGV. CDR3 region: CASSVGQMNTEAFF. CDR3 sequence (DNA): TGTGCCAGCAGTGTGGGACAGATGAACACTGAAGCTTTCTTT.

The chain is built from TRBV7-9 and TRBJ2-3; possible D gene TRBD2, 5 bases. The CDR3 consists of 13 residues. V shed 5 bases and J shed 6 bases, with 12 bases lying between them. Germline V CDR1 and CDR2: SEHNR, FQNEAQ (reference sequence). The CDR3 DNA sequence: TGTGCCAGCAGCGCGACAACGGGGGATACGCAGTATTTT. It specifies CASSATTGDTQYF.

This clonotype was picked up many times. J is TRBJ1-1 and V is TRBV28, with D tentatively TRBD1 (6 bases). Trimming took off 5 bases at V and 4 bases at J, with 17 bases between the two ends. CDR1 and CDR2 from the germline V gene are MDHEN and SYDVKM. The CDR3 loop spans 15 amino acids. CDR3 coding DNA: TGTGCCAGCAGTCCCTCACAGGGCTGGGGCACTGAAGCTTTCTTT. It translates to CASSPSQGWGTEAFF.

This clonotype was detected a few times. The chain employs TRBV7-9 and TRBJ1-4; D remains ambiguous. Germline values: CDR1 SEHNR, CDR2 FQNEAQ (reference sequence). This CDR3 has 16 amino acids. V was clipped by 6 bases and J by 0 bases, with 14 bases between them. The CDR3 nucleotides read TGTGCCAGCAGTTCGGCCGTTGGTGCAACTAATGAAAAACTGTTTTTT. Translating gives CASSSAVGATNEKLFF.